This T cell receptor beta chain was sequenced in a study of patients and donors after allogeneic stem cell transplantation. V was clipped by 0 bases and J by 2 bases, with 10 bases between them. Germline V CDR1 and CDR2: SGDLS, YYNGEE. The CDR3 runs 15 residues. TCRdb reprocessed the RT-PCR reads with MiXCR, giving one entry per CDR3 protein. The table has roughly 880,000 distinct CDR3 sequences, approximately 18% seen once. The receptor's source is a human donor who was either an allogeneic HSCT recipient or a stem cell or donor lymphocyte infusion donor (not recorded which). It is not recorded whose cells these are; they may come from a transplant donor. The chain recombines TRBV9 with TRBJ2-3; TRBD1 might be the D (6 bases). Material: blood, either unsorted or a sorted T cell fraction (not recorded which). CDR3 amino acids: CASSVDGQYTDTQYF. DNA of the CDR3: TGTGCCAGCAGCGTAGACGGACAGTACACAGATACGCAGTATTTT.